Listed here is a single TCR beta chain. Researchers ran the PCR with 60 Vbeta and 13 Jbeta primers. The method was immunoSEQ multiplex PCR; TCRdb's version includes in-frame clones alone and lacks a portion of them. Seen here are around 150,000 clones, 82% observed once, and the top ten hold 9.5% to 12%. This sample was included in a study of cytomegalovirus exposure and HLA in healthy donors. CDR1 MNHEY and CDR2 SVGAGI come from the germline V gene. Losses at the gene ends were 4 bases for V and 16 bases for J; bases not matched to a gene: 12. This CDR3 has 13 amino acids. The TCR sequence derives from a man aged 45 to 65 in good health and CMV-seropositive. The J gene is TRBJ1-5, the V gene TRBV6-5, with 8 bases lining up with TRBD1. The sample was PBMCs. CDR3 amino acids: CASSSPIGDRLHF. The CDR3 DNA sequence: TGTGCCAGCAGTTCCCCCATCGGGGACAGGCTACATTTT.